Sequencing of this T cell receptor beta chain was carried out in a study of shared clonotypes between healthy human individuals. Study-wide results and caveats: Sorted-subset samples were not fully sequenced, rarefaction indicated. Only blood samples were collected, and tissue repertoires likely differ.

This CDR3 comprises 14 residues. The V and J ends lost 0 bases and 1 base respectively, with 7 bases between them. Per germline, CDR1 LNHNV and CDR2 YYDKDF (reference sequence). Naive CD8 cells lacked CD45RO and underwent positive selection for CCR7, leaving out terminally differentiated effector memory CD45RA+ cells. Donors were Caucasian adults residing in Nashville, Tennessee, USA. On this clone: Its antigen is as yet unknown. Other DNA sequences from this sample encode an identical CDR3 as well.

Using immunoSEQ multiplex PCR, the repertoire was profiled, and TCRdb retains in-frame clones only, with some absent. In the table there are around 700,000 clones, 92% of which are singletons. This sequence was found in a man aged 25-45 years in good health. The sequencing input was naive CD8+ T cells sorted from blood. The chain links TRBV15 to TRBJ2-7, with D tentatively TRBD2 (5 bases). The CDR3 spells CATSRDRGSYEQYF. The DNA for the CDR3 is TGTGCCACCAGCAGAGATAGAGGGTCCTACGAGCAGTACTTC.